The 9 T cell receptor beta chains below all came from one sample that was sequenced in a study of graft-versus-host responses after intestinal transplantation. Profiling relied on immunoSEQ multiplex PCR, and the TCRdb table lists in-frame clones only, not all of them. Of just over 95,000 clones in the sample, about 90% were seen once. The antigens of these receptors remain unknown. The source was unstimulated CD4+ T cells sorted from spleen or lymph node cells, collected before intestinal transplant. These receptor sequences come from a human donor who received an intestinal transplant.

The J gene is TRBJ2-7, the V gene TRBV10-1; 7 bases agree with TRBD1. The ends lost 5 bases at V and 4 bases at J; junction bases unmatched: 11. Germline V lookup: CDR1 WNHNN, CDR2 SYGVQD (reference sequence). The CDR3 runs to 15 residues. CDR3 bases: TGCGCCAGCAGTCCATCGGGGACAGCGTTATACGAGCAGTACTTC. As protein: CASSPSGTALYEQYF.

V usage is TRBV11-1 and J usage is TRBJ2-1; 8 bases are a match to TRBD2. Looked up from germline, CDR1 is SGHAT and CDR2 is FQDESV (reference sequence). The CDR3 length is 19 residues. After removal of 1 base from V and 2 bases from J, the junction contained 13 bases not matched to a gene. CDR3 nucleotide sequence: TGTGCCAGCAGCTTAGATTCCAGGGTACTAGCGGTTCCCTACAATGAGCAGTTCTTC. Amino acids: CASSLDSRVLAVPYNEQFF. Full variable domain (missing parts from reference TRBV11-1 and TRBJ2-1): EAEVAQSPRYKITEKSQAVAFWCDPISGHATLYWYRQILGQGPELLVQFQDESVVDDSQLPKDRFSAERLKGVDSTLKIQPAELGDSAMYLCASSLDSRVLAVPYNEQFFGPGTRLTVL.

This clone was seen just once. The rearrangement links TRBV5-4 to TRBJ2-1, with 8 positions matching TRBD2. Per the germline V gene, CDR1 is SGHNT and CDR2 is YYREEE (reference sequence). With V trimmed by 0 bases and J by 5 bases, 4 bases remained unmatched. The CDR3 consists of 15 residues. CDR3 DNA: TGTGCCAGCAGCTTGGATCTAGCGGGCCACAATGAGCAGTTCTTC. Its translation: CASSLDLAGHNEQFF.

The rearrangement uses TRBV7-9 and TRBJ2-7, with TRBD1 as a possible D gene (5 bases). Germline lookup yields CDR1 SEHNR and CDR2 FQNEAQ (reference sequence). The CDR3 is 12 residues long. Between the trimmed V and J ends, which lost 4 bases and 4 bases, there was a span of 8 bases. The CDR3 is CASSSRVYEQYF. The CDR3 DNA sequence: TGTGCCAGCAGCTCCAGGGTTTACGAGCAGTACTTC.

This clone turned up a few times. The gene calls are TRBV2 and TRBJ2-1, with a possible D match to TRBD2 (6 bases). The germline gives CDR1 SNHLY, CDR2 FYNNEI. V was clipped by 8 bases and J by 7 bases, with 15 bases between them. CDR3 length: 13 residues. The CDR3 region has the DNA TGTGCCAGCCGCCTGGAGGGTCTGAATGAGCAGTTCTTC. It codes for CASRLEGLNEQFF.

This sequence joins TRBV7-9 and TRBJ1-4, with D tentatively TRBD1 (5 bases). The CDR3 spans 13 residues. Germline V CDR1 and CDR2: SEHNR, FQNEAQ (reference sequence). V lost 5 bases and J 10 bases, leaving 14 bases between the germline ends. The CDR3 region is CASSRDGGAKLFF. DNA for the CDR3: TGTGCCAGCAGCCGGGACGGAGGGGCAAAACTGTTTTTT.

The DNA of the CDR3 is TGCGCCAGCAGCCAAGTTCAGGGGACAGGGGGGAATTCACCCCTCCACTTT. Translating it yields CASSQVQGTGGNSPLHF. J is TRBJ1-6 and V is TRBV4-1, with 11 bases lining up with TRBD1. The length of the CDR3 is 17 residues. CDR1 is MGHRA and CDR2 is YSYEKL in the germline V gene. The J segment lost 7 bases and the V segment lost 1 base, leaving 6 bases of the junction unmatched.

The V gene is TRBV14, the J gene TRBJ2-7; D might be TRBD2 (7 bases). With 1 base removed from V and 2 bases from J, the gap between germline ends came to 18 bases. The CDR3 loop spans 17 amino acids. Per germline, CDR1 SGHDN and CDR2 FVKESK. DNA of the CDR3: TGTGCCAGCAGCCAAGTATCCGGGGGGCGCCTAACCTACGAGCAGTACTTC. Translated: CASSQVSGGRLTYEQYF.

CDR3 coding DNA: TGTGCCAGCAGCTTAGCCACTAGCGGGGCCTACGAGCAGTACTTC. Translation: CASSLATSGAYEQYF. This chain links TRBV7-2 with TRBJ2-7, with 10 bases that match TRBD2. Germline values: CDR1 SGHTA, CDR2 FQGNSA. V was pared by 0 bases and J by 2 bases, with 1 base of the junction left unmatched. This CDR3 spans 15 amino acids.